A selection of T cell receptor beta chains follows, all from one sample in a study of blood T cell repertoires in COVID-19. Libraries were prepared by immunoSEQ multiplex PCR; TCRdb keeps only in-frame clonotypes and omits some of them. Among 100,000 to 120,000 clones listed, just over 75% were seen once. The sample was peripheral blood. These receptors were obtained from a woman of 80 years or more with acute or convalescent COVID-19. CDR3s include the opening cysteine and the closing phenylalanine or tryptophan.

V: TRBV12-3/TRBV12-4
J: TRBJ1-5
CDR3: CASSLALGQPQHF

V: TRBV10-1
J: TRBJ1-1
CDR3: CASSGSYTEAFF

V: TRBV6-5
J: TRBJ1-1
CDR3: CASSYQSGNTEAFF

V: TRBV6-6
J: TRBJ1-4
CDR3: CASRSRGLTNEKLFF

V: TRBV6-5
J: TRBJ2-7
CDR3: CASSYSPAGISYEQYF

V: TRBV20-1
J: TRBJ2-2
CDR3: CSASLVGGAGTGELFF

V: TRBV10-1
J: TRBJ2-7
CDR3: CASSGLESSYEQYF

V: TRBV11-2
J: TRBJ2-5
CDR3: CASSLSRGGDQETQYF

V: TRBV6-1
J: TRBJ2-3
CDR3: CASSERTGGTDTQYF

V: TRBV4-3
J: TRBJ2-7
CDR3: CASSQESTRGPLYF

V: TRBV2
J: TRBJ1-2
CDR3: CASTPMTDVYGYTF

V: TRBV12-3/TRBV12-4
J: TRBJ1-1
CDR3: CASSLLGDTEAFF

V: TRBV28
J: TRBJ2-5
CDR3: CASKPAGGQETQYF

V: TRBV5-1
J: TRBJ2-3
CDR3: CASSNARGTDTQYF

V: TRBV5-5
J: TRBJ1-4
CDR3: CASSSVPGQPNEKLFF

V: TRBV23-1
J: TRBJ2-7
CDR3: CASSQSSSGRSAYEQYF

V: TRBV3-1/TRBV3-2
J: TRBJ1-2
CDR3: CASSPGQFRGYTF

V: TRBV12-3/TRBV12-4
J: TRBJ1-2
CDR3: CASSPTGSYGYTF

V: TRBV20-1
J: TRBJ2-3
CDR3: CSARGPRGQYF

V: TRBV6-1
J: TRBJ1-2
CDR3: CASSEGQVYGYTF

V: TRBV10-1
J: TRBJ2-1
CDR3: CASSEGQVRGNEQFF

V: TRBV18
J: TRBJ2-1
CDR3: CASSPGARREQFF

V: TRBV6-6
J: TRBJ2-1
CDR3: CASSDRDTVNEQFF

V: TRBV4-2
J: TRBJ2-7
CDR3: CASSQEGPSGGARQYF

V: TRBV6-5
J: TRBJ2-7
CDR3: CAGGPGTATPEQYF

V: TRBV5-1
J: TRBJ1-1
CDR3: CASSLRQDSGAGAFF

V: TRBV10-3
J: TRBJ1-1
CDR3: CAISDRQNTEAFF

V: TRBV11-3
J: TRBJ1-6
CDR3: CASSPRQENSPLHF